The next 15 T cell receptor beta chains were all read from a single sample in a study of OX40 agonist ivuxolimab in advanced cancers. Libraries were made using the immunoSEQ multiplex PCR assay. This is the immuneACCESS table as TCRdb keeps it, with only in-frame sequences that have V and J called. A part of the clones is gone; compared with another copy, unresolved V genes explain less than half, and the rest is unexplained. For this sample there are tens of thousands of clones; approximately 93% appear just once. The ten most abundant clones make up less than 7% of the sample. The starting material was CD4+ or CD8+ T cells sorted from blood, obtained in a trial of the OX40 agonist ivuxolimab. The receptors shown here come from an adult with an advanced solid tumor such as melanoma, head and neck, liver or kidney cancer.

V usage is TRBV27 and J usage is TRBJ1-4; 8 bases line up with TRBD1. The CDR3 runs 18 residues. Trimming removed 5 bases from V and 2 bases from J; junction bases left unmatched: 13. Germline CDR1 MNHEY, CDR2 SMNVEV (reference sequence). In DNA form, the CDR3 reads TGTGCCAGCAGTCCCCTGTCCCGCAGGGGGCCCACTAATGAAAAACTGTTTTTT. As protein: CASSPLSRRGPTNEKLFF.

The chain links TRBV5-1 to TRBJ1-1; TRBD1 is a possible D gene (5 bases). This CDR3 has 12 residues. CDR1 SGHRS and CDR2 YFSETQ come from the germline V gene. The V end was cut by 1 base, the J end by 8 bases, with 9 bases between. CDR3 nucleotide sequence: TGCGCCAGCAGCTTGTTAGGGACGGAAGCTTTCTTT. Translated: CASSLLGTEAFF.

The chain links TRBV30 to TRBJ1-1; D is ambiguous. CDR3 size: 13 residues. The V end lost 5 bases, the J end lost 4 bases, and 14 bases lay between the germline ends. CDR1 GTSNPN and CDR2 SVGIG come from the germline V gene (reference sequence). The CDR3 here is CAWGLVASTEAFF. The DNA for the CDR3 is TGTGCCTGGGGTTTAGTGGCTTCCACTGAAGCTTTCTTT.

The chain employs TRBV4-1 and TRBJ2-1, with 7 bases lining up with TRBD2. V shed 0 bases and J 15 bases; nucleotides not matched to a gene: 14. The CDR3 totals 15 residues. CDR1 MGHRA and CDR2 YSYEKL come from the germline V gene. The chain's CDR3 is CASSQDAAAGASRFF. The CDR3 nucleotides are TGCGCCAGCAGCCAAGATGCGGCGGCGGGAGCTAGTCGGTTCTTC.

The chain links TRBV7-8 to TRBJ1-5; perhaps TRBD1 as D (6 bases). CDR1 is SGHVS and CDR2 is FQNEAQ in the germline V gene. Trimming removed 4 bases at V and 8 bases at J, with 15 bases between. The CDR3 runs to 14 residues. The CDR3 region is CASSSRGPAEPQHF. Here the CDR3 DNA reads TGTGCCAGCAGCTCCAGGGGTCCGGCCGAGCCCCAGCATTTT.

The V and J genes are TRBV9 and TRBJ2-3; D gene ambiguous. Trimming cost V 4 bases and J 2 bases, with 8 bases left between them. Per germline, CDR1 SGDLS and CDR2 YYNGEE. The CDR3 loop spans 13 amino acids. CDR3 loop: CASSSSFTDTQYF. CDR3 coding DNA: TGTGCCAGCAGCTCCTCGTTCACAGATACGCAGTATTTT.

CDR3 region: CASSTLGTSGGNEQFF. The CDR3 bases are TGTGCCAGCAGCACGTTAGGGACTAGCGGGGGCAATGAGCAGTTCTTC. The V call is TRBV27, the J call TRBJ2-1; TRBD2 aligns across 14 bases. CDR3 length: 16 residues. The germline CDR1 and CDR2 sequences are MNHEY and SMNVEV (reference sequence). The junction had 7 bases not matched to a gene; V was cut back by 6 bases and J by 6 bases.

The J gene is TRBJ2-7, the V gene TRBV27, with TRBD1 matching over 11 bases. CDR3 length equals 14 residues. The V gene's germline CDR1 is MNHEY and CDR2 SMNVEV (reference sequence). Trimming took 6 bases from V and 2 from J; bases not matched to a gene: 3. Here the CDR3 reads CASSWGQGAYEQYF. The CDR3 DNA sequence: TGTGCCAGCAGCTGGGGACAGGGGGCCTACGAGCAGTACTTC.

The gene calls are TRBV10-2 and TRBJ2-7, with D possibly being TRBD1 or TRBD2 (6 bases each). The germline V gene encodes CDR1 WSHSY and CDR2 SAAADI. Trimming shortened V by 2 bases and J by 5 bases, and 10 bases separated the two germline ends. The CDR3 has 13 residues. CDR3 nucleotide sequence: TGCGCCAGCAGTGAGGGGGGGCCCAACGAGCAGTACTTC. The encoded protein is CASSEGGPNEQYF.

The chain uses TRBV11-2 and TRBJ2-2, with D uncertain. The CDR3 is 15 amino acids. Germline V gives CDR1 SGHAT, CDR2 FQNNGV. Trimming took off 1 base at V and 9 bases at J, with 15 bases between the two ends. For the CDR3, the DNA is TGTGCCAGCAGCTTAGCTCCCGGGCCTACCTGGGAGCTGTTTTTT. This sequence encodes CASSLAPGPTWELFF.

This clone was seen once. The rearrangement uses TRBV7-9 and TRBJ2-1; D remains ambiguous. This CDR3 is 12 amino acids long. Germline CDR1 and CDR2: SEHNR and FQNEAQ (reference sequence). Trimming removed 1 base from V and 8 bases from J, with 6 bases in between. CDR3 nucleotides: TGTGCCAGCAGCTTAGATATGGATGAGCAGTTCTTC. Translating it yields CASSLDMDEQFF.

The chain has TRBV4-3 and TRBJ1-2; D remains ambiguous. The CDR3 has 15 amino acids. The V gene's germline CDR1 is LGHNA and CDR2 YSLEER. Trimming removed 4 bases at V and 2 bases at J, with 14 bases between. Here the CDR3 reads CASSPTQPFNYGYTF. The CDR3 DNA reads TGCGCCAGCAGCCCGACACAACCCTTCAACTATGGCTACACCTTC.

The V call is TRBV5-1, the J call TRBJ1-3; D may be TRBD1 (5 bases). The CDR3 has 17 amino acids. Looked up from germline, CDR1 is SGHRS and CDR2 is YFSETQ. V gave up 4 bases and J gave up 0 bases, with 17 bases separating them. The CDR3 is CASSIRGTGRSGNTIYF. The CDR3 DNA follows: TGCGCCAGCAGCATCAGAGGCACAGGTCGCTCTGGAAACACCATATATTTT. Supplemented by reference TRBV5-1 and TRBJ1-3, the full variable domain reads KAGVTQTPRYLIKTRGQQVTLSCSPISGHRSVSWYQQTPGQGLQFLFEYFSETQRNKGNFPGRFSGRQFSNSRSEMNVSTLELGDSALYLCASSIRGTGRSGNTIYFGEGSWLTVV.

J is TRBJ1-2 and V is TRBV9; D is ambiguous. Germline V gives CDR1 SGDLS, CDR2 YYNGEE. The CDR3 extends over 17 amino acids. Trimming took 0 bases from V and 0 from J, leaving 15 bases between them. The CDR3 nucleotides are TGTGCCAGCAGCGTAGGGGCCGTCGGAACCTCTAACTATGGCTACACCTTC. It translates to CASSVGAVGTSNYGYTF.

The chain couples TRBV5-8 to TRBJ1-6; TRBD1 agrees at 11 bases. CDR3 length: 15 amino acids. V gave up 2 bases and J gave up 7 bases; unmatched junction bases: 2. CDR1 is SGHTS and CDR2 is YDEGEE in the germline V gene. CDR3 coding DNA: TGTGCCAGCAGCTTCCGGACAGGGGGCAATTCACCCCTCCACTTT. Protein: CASSFRTGGNSPLHF.